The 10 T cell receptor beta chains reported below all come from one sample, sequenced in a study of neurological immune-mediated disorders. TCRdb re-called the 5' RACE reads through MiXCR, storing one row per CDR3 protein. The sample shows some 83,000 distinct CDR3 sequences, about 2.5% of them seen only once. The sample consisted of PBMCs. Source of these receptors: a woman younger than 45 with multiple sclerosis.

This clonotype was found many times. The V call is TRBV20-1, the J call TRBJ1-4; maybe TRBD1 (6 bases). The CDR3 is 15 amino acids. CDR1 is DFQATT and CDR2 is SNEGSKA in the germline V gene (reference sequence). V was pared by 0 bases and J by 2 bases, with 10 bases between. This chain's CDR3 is CSARELGATNEKLFF. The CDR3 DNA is TGCAGTGCTAGAGAACTGGGGGCCACTAATGAAAAACTGTTTTTT.

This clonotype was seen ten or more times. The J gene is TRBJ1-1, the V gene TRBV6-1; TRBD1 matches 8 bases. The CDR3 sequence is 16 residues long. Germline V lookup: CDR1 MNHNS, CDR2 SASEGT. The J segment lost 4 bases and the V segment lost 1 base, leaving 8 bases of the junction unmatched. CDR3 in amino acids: CASSEGTGSSGTEAFF. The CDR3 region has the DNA TGTGCCAGCAGTGAAGGGACAGGGAGTTCGGGCACTGAAGCTTTCTTT.

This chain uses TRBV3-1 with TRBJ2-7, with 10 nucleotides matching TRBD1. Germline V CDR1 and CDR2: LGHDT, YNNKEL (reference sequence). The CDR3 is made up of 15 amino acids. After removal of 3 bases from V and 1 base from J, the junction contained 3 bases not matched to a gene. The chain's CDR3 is CASSQTGQGSYEQYF. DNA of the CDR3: TGTGCCAGCAGCCAGACGGGACAGGGGTCCTACGAGCAGTACTTC.

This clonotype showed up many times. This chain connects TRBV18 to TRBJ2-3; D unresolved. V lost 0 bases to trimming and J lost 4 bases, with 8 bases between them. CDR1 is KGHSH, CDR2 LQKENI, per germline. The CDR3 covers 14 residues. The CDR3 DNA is TGTGCCAGCTCACCACCAGCCAGCGCAGATACGCAGTATTTT. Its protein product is CASSPPASADTQYF.

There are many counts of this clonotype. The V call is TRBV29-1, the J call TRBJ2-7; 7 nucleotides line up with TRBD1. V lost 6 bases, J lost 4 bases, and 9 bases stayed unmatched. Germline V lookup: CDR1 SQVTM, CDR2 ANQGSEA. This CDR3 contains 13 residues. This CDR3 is CSVRQGTNYEQYF. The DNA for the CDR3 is TGCAGCGTCCGACAGGGAACGAATTACGAGCAGTACTTC.

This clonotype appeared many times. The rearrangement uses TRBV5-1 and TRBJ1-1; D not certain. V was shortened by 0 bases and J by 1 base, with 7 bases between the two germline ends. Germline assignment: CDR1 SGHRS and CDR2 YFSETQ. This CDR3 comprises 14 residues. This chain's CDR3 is CASSLAVANTEAFF. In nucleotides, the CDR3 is TGCGCCAGCAGCTTGGCGGTTGCGAACACTGAAGCTTTCTTT.

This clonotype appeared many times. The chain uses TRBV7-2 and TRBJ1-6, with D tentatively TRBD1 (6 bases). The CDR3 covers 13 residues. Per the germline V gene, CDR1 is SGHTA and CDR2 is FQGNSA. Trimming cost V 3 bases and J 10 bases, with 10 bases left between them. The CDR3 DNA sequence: TGTGCCAGCAGCTTGAGGACAGTCTCACCCCTCCACTTT. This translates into CASSLRTVSPLHF.

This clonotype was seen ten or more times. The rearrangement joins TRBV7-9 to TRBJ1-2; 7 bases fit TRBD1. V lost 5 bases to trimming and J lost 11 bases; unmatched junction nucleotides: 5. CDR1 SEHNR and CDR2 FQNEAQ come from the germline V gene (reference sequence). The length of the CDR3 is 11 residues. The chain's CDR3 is CASSSTGEYTF. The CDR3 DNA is TGTGCCAGCAGCAGTACAGGGGAGTACACCTTC.

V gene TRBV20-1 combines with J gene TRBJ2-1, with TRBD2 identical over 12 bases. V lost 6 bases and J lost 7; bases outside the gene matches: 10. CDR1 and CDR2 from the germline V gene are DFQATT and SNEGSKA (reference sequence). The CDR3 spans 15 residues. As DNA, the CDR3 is TGCAGTGCGCCAACGAGGACTAGCGGGATGAATGAGCAGTTCTTC. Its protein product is CSAPTRTSGMNEQFF.

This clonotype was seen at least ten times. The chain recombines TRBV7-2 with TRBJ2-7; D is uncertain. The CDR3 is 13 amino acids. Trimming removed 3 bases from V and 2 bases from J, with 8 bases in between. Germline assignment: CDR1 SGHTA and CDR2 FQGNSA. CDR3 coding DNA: TGTGCCAGCAGCTTCTACGGCACCTACGAGCAGTACTTC. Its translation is CASSFYGTYEQYF.